This TCR beta chain was captured in a study of breast tumors, draining lymph nodes, adjacent tissues. Study results and caveats: Findings are consistent with lymph node origin and intratumoral expansion of most tumor T cells. Tumor T cell lymph node origin was a supported hypothesis, not proven.

Germline loops: CDR1 SNHLY, CDR2 FYNNEI. The CDR3 loop spans 17 amino acids. Axillary draining lymph nodes of breast cancer patients supplied the node samples. Turning to this clonotype: Its antigen is currently unknown. The germline gene is not matched at one end of the junction; a read error may be the cause.

TCRdb called the multiplex PCR reads again in MiXCR, with one record for every CDR3 protein. The repertoire consists of about 230,000 distinct CDR3 sequences, with about 32% occurring once and the leading ten covering approximately 1.5%. The clonotype originates from a female donor with breast cancer. Some clones in this sample may be carry-over from other donors' samples. The sequencing input was axillary lymph node tissue. This rearrangement joins TRBV2 to TRBJ2-2, with 14 nucleotides matching TRBD2. This CDR3 is CAGSDSELGLAGERLFF. The CDR3 DNA follows: TGTGCCGGCAGCGACTCGGAACTGGGACTAGCGGGAGAAAGGTTGTTTTTT.